Each of the 13 T cell receptor beta chains below was sequenced from the same sample in a study of shared clonotypes between healthy human individuals. The repertoire was sequenced with immunoSEQ multiplex PCR; TCRdb's copy has only in-frame clones and lacks some. The sample holds about 960,000 clones; approximately 80% are singletons and the top ten take approximately 1.5%. The specimen sequenced was memory CD4+ T cells sorted from blood. The sample's subset: CD45RA-negative fraction. Receptor source: a man between 18 and 35 years old in good health.

V gene TRBV6-1 combines with J gene TRBJ1-2; D gene ambiguous. CDR1 and CDR2 from the germline V gene are MNHNS and SASEGT. With 0 bases removed from V and 3 bases from J, the gap between germline ends came to 11 bases. This CDR3 comprises 15 residues. The CDR3 coding sequence is TGTGCCAGCAGTGAAGCGGGAGGGCAGGACTATGGCTACACCTTC. Protein sequence: CASSEAGGQDYGYTF.

The V call is TRBV27, the J call TRBJ2-3; 12 nucleotides line up with TRBD2. The CDR3 loop spans 16 amino acids. CDR1 is MNHEY and CDR2 is SMNVEV in the germline V gene (reference sequence). After removal of 8 bases from V and 2 bases from J, the junction contained 8 bases not matched to a gene. The CDR3 protein is CASGGLAGTLTDTQYF. The CDR3, as DNA: TGTGCCAGCGGAGGACTAGCGGGGACCCTCACAGATACGCAGTATTTT.

This chain links TRBV5-6 with TRBJ1-1; D gene ambiguous. The CDR3 is made up of 13 amino acids. CDR1 and CDR2 from the germline V gene are SGHDT and YYEEEE. V lost 4 bases and J 1 base, leaving 8 bases between the germline ends. CDR3 protein: CASSGTKNTEAFF. The CDR3 DNA reads TGTGCCAGCAGCGGAACAAAGAACACTGAAGCTTTCTTT. The full variable domain, with the rest looked up from reference TRBV5-6 and TRBJ1-1, is DAGVTQSPTHLIKTRGQQVTLRCSPKSGHDTVSWYQQALGQGPQFIFQYYEEEERQRGNFPDRFSGHQFPNYSSELNVNALLLGDSALYLCASSGTKNTEAFFGQGTRLTVV.

The CDR3, as DNA: TGTGCCAGCAGCTTGGGACAGGTCCCCTACAATGAGCAGTTCTTC. Its translation is CASSLGQVPYNEQFF. The chain has TRBV7-2 and TRBJ2-1; 8 nucleotides align to TRBD1. Germline loops: CDR1 SGHTA, CDR2 FQGNSA. The V gene end was trimmed by 3 bases and the J gene end by 2 bases; junction bases not matched to a gene: 3. The CDR3 covers 15 residues. The full variable domain, its missing parts supplied by reference TRBV7-2 and TRBJ2-1, is GAGVSQSPSNKVTEKGKDVELRCDPISGHTALYWYRQSLGQGLEFLIYFQGNSAPDKSGLPSDRFSAERTGGSVSTLTIQRTQQEDSAVYLCASSLGQVPYNEQFFGPGTRLTVL.

A remark on this clone: This specimen includes other DNA sequences encoding the same CDR3. The chain is built from TRBV9 and TRBJ2-5; D is ambiguous. CDR3 length: 13 amino acids. The V gene lost 0 bases and the J gene lost 5 bases, with 8 bases spanning the gap. Germline V gives CDR1 SGDLS, CDR2 YYNGEE. The CDR3 spells CASSVGGRETQYF. The CDR3 DNA reads as TGTGCCAGCAGCGTAGGGGGAAGGGAGACCCAGTACTTC.

The chain has TRBV5-1 and TRBJ1-2, with D unclear. V lost 2 bases and J 0 bases, leaving 11 bases between the germline ends. Germline V gene data show CDR1 as SGHRS and CDR2 as YFSETQ. The CDR3 is 15 amino acids. In DNA, the CDR3 is TGCGCCAGCAGCTTCCGTCCAGAAACTAACTATGGCTACACCTTC. Residues: CASSFRPETNYGYTF.

Turning to this clone: The same CDR3 arises from other DNA sequences in this sample as well. The V gene is TRBV30, the J gene TRBJ1-2; D unresolved. The germline CDR1 and CDR2 sequences are GTSNPN and SVGIG (reference sequence). V was clipped by 0 bases and J by 0 bases, with 8 bases between them. The CDR3 loop spans 14 amino acids. DNA of the CDR3: TGTGCCTGGAGTGTTTGGGCAGCTAACTATGGCTACACCTTC. Its protein is CAWSVWAANYGYTF.

CDR3 coding DNA: TGTGCCAGCAGGTGGGGGGCCACTGAAGCTTTCTTT. Its translation is CASRWGATEAFF. The chain joins TRBV2 to TRBJ1-1, with D perhaps TRBD1 (6 bases). From germline, CDR1 is SNHLY and CDR2 FYNNEI. V was shortened by 6 bases and J by 4 bases, with 9 bases between the two germline ends. This CDR3 has 12 amino acids.

The rearrangement uses TRBV4-3 and TRBJ2-1; 12 positions agree with TRBD2. V was pared by 5 bases and J by 3 bases, with 2 bases of the junction left unmatched. CDR1 LGHNA and CDR2 YSLEER come from the germline V gene. CDR3 length equals 15 residues. Written as DNA, the CDR3 is TGCGCCAGCAGCTGGGGACTAGCGGGCTACAATGAGCAGTTCTTC. It specifies CASSWGLAGYNEQFF.

This chain connects TRBV7-2 to TRBJ2-7; tentatively, D is TRBD2 (5 bases). This CDR3 contains 14 residues. CDR1 is SGHTA, CDR2 FQGNSA, per germline. V lost 3 bases to trimming and J lost 0 bases, with 9 bases between them. The chain's CDR3 is CASSLRRASYEQYF. CDR3 nucleotides: TGTGCCAGCAGCTTGCGGCGGGCCTCCTACGAGCAGTACTTC.

This clone has only a few counts. The chain combines TRBV9 with TRBJ1-5; 11 nucleotides line up with TRBD1. The ends lost 0 bases at V and 4 bases at J; junction bases unmatched: 3. Looked up from germline, CDR1 is SGDLS and CDR2 is YYNGEE. This CDR3 comprises 16 residues. The CDR3 coding sequence is TGTGCCAGCAGCGTAGACGGGACAGGGGGTAATCAGCCCCAGCATTTT. It encodes CASSVDGTGGNQPQHF.

This rearrangement joins TRBV7-9 to TRBJ1-2, with TRBD1 identical over 7 bases. The CDR3 contains 14 residues. Germline-derived CDR1 and CDR2 are SEHNR and FQNEAQ (reference sequence). V lost 2 bases to trimming and J lost 8 bases; unmatched junction nucleotides: 8. CDR3 in DNA: TGTGCCAGCAGCTTAAAAACAGGGGAGGGCGGCTACACCTTC. Translation: CASSLKTGEGGYTF.

The CDR3 DNA reads as TGTGCCAGCAGCTTAGATACGGGGGTCTTTAATGAAAAACTGTTTTTT. Amino acid sequence: CASSLDTGVFNEKLFF. This rearrangement joins TRBV11-2 to TRBJ1-4; tentative D call: TRBD1 (5 bases). The CDR3 extends over 16 amino acids. Trimming cost V 0 bases and J 4 bases, with 12 bases left between them. Germline V gene lookup returns CDR1 SGHAT and CDR2 FQNNGV.